The 30 T cell receptor beta chains below all came from one sample that was sequenced in a study of blood T cell repertoires in COVID-19 (dated by TCRdb to about 2020). The method was the immunoSEQ multiplex PCR assay. Drawn from immuneACCESS, this table holds only the in-frame rearrangements with V and J called that TCRdb kept. Clones are partly lost; checked studies trace under half to an unresolved V gene and leave the rest unexplained. The sample table contains a few hundred thousand clones; only one count was recorded for approximately 86% of them. About 3% of the sample belongs to the ten largest clones. The specimen sequenced was peripheral blood. The receptor source for this set is a man in his 60s with acute or convalescent COVID-19.

The chain links TRBV19 to TRBJ1-5, with D perhaps matching TRBD1 (5 bases). Per the germline V gene, CDR1 is LNHDA and CDR2 is SQIVND (reference sequence). V was pared by 1 base and J by 5 bases, with 15 bases between. The length of the CDR3 is 16 residues. The CDR3 coding sequence is TGTGCCAGTAGTATAGGGAGGGGTGGGGGATATCAGCCCCAGCATTTT. Translation: CASSIGRGGGYQPQHF. Filled out from reference TRBV19 and TRBJ1-5, the complete variable domain reads DGGITQSPKYLFRKEGQNVTLSCEQNLNHDAMYWYRQDPGQGLRLIYYSQIVNDFQKGDIAEGYSVSREKKESFPLTVTSAQKNPTAFYLCASSIGRGGGYQPQHFGDGTRLSIL.

In its sample, this clone was seen a few times. V usage is TRBV6-2 or TRBV6-3 and J usage is TRBJ2-2; 8 nucleotides line up with TRBD2. Germline trimming cut 2 bases from V and 0 bases from J; bases unmatched to any gene: 5. In germline, CDR1 is MNHEY, CDR2 SVGEGT. The CDR3 spans 17 residues. In nucleotides, the CDR3 is TGTGCCAGCAGTTACGTAATGCGGGGGGCGAACACCGGGGAGCTGTTTTTT. Translation gives CASSYVMRGANTGELFF.

Regarding this clone: A read error may account for a junction end that differs from germline. The V call is TRBV7-7, the J call TRBJ2-5; TRBD2 matches at 9 bases. The germline gives CDR1 SSHAT, CDR2 FNYEAQ (reference sequence). CDR3 length: 14 amino acids. The CDR3 loop reads CASSLAGLGETQYF. The CDR3 DNA reads TGTGCCAGCAGCCTAGCGGGGCTGGGGGAGACCCAGTACTTC.

V is TRBV27 and J is TRBJ1-4; D is undetermined. The CDR3 sequence is 14 residues long. Germline CDR1 and CDR2: MNHEY and SMNVEV (reference sequence). With 10 bases removed from V and 4 bases from J, the gap between germline ends came to 16 bases. This CDR3 is CATKPGSVNEKLFF. In DNA, the CDR3 is TGTGCCACAAAACCGGGATCAGTTAATGAAAAACTGTTTTTT.

J is TRBJ2-3 and V is TRBV7-2; D perhaps matches TRBD1 (6 bases). Trimming shortened V by 5 bases and J by 2 bases, and 26 bases separated the two germline ends. This CDR3 is 19 amino acids long. Per the germline V gene, CDR1 is SGHTA and CDR2 is FQGNSA. CDR3 nucleotides: TGTGCCAGCAGCACACATACAGGGAGAACAAGAACAATCACAGATACGCAGTATTTT. It encodes CASSTHTGRTRTITDTQYF.

V usage is TRBV6-6 and J usage is TRBJ2-5, with 9 nucleotides matching TRBD2. The V gene's germline CDR1 is MNHNY and CDR2 SVGAGI (reference sequence). Trimming took 5 bases from V and 2 from J; bases not matched to a gene: 12. The CDR3 loop spans 17 amino acids. CDR3 coding DNA: TGTGCCAGCAGTCGGGGTAGCGGGGGAGCGGTACAAGAGACCCAGTACTTC. It translates to CASSRGSGGAVQETQYF.

The chain employs TRBV5-1 and TRBJ2-1; D might be TRBD2 (5 bases). The V gene lost 0 bases and the J gene lost 5 bases, with 6 bases spanning the gap. The CDR3 sequence is 13 residues long. Germline V lookup: CDR1 SGHRS, CDR2 YFSETQ. The DNA of the CDR3 is TGCGCCAGCAGCTTGGGGACTGACAATGAGCAGTTCTTC. The encoded protein is CASSLGTDNEQFF.

V gene TRBV29-1 combines with J gene TRBJ2-3; D gene uncertain. The CDR3 has 16 amino acids. V gave up 1 base and J gave up 2 bases, with 16 bases separating them. In germline, CDR1 is SQVTM, CDR2 ANQGSEA. The CDR3 is CSVEGLDDSPTDTQYF. DNA of the CDR3: TGCAGCGTTGAAGGATTAGATGATAGCCCCACAGATACGCAGTATTTT.

As regards this clone: The same CDR3 arises from other DNA sequences in this sample as well. The CDR3 DNA sequence: TGTGCCAGCAGCTCGCTAGGTGCGGGCGAGCAGTACTTC. This codes for CASSSLGAGEQYF. V is TRBV11-2 and J is TRBJ2-7, with D possibly TRBD2 on 5 matching bases. V lost 4 bases and J lost 6, with 13 bases in between. The CDR3 has 13 residues. Germline CDR1 and CDR2: SGHAT and FQNNGV.

The chain links TRBV24-1 to TRBJ2-6; D may be TRBD1 (5 bases). Germline assignment: CDR1 KGHDR and CDR2 SFDVKD. V was pared by 5 bases and J by 0 bases, with 10 bases between. The CDR3 consists of 16 residues. CDR3 sequence: CATSGIRGSGANVLTF. DNA for the CDR3: TGTGCCACCAGTGGGATTAGGGGCTCTGGGGCCAACGTCCTGACTTTC.

Notes on this clone: Compared with germline, one end of the junction differs, possibly owing to a read error. The genes are TRBV7-3 and TRBJ2-1; 11 nucleotides match TRBD1. CDR3 size: 15 residues. CDR1 and CDR2 (germline): SGHTA, FQGTGA. CDR3 residues: CASSLTGTGGNEQFF. The CDR3 nucleotides are TGTGCCAGCAGCCTAACCGGGACAGGGGGCAATGAGCAGTTCTTC.

In this sample, this clone turned up once. The chain is built from TRBV7-3 and TRBJ2-3; no definite D call. Germline CDR1 and CDR2: SGHTA and FQGTGA. Trimming left V 2 bases short and J 6 bases short, with 9 bases between. The CDR3 runs to 13 residues. The CDR3 nucleotides read TGTGCCAGCAGCTTACTGGGCTCCGATACGCAGTATTTT. Protein: CASSLLGSDTQYF.

The CDR3 reads CAISQGGDSYEQYF. DNA of the CDR3: TGTGCCATCAGTCAGGGTGGGGACTCCTACGAGCAGTACTTC. This sequence joins TRBV10-3 and TRBJ2-7; D is perhaps TRBD1 (5 bases). V was clipped by 5 bases and J by 0 bases, with 11 bases between them. The CDR3 is 14 amino acids. The germline V gene encodes CDR1 ENHRY and CDR2 SYGVKD.

The chain carries TRBV18 and TRBJ2-7; 8 bases map to TRBD2. Germline CDR1 reads KGHSH; CDR2 reads LQKENI. This CDR3 region has 16 residues. The V and J ends lost 0 bases and 3 bases, in that order; junction bases with no gene match: 7. The CDR3 DNA reads as TGTGCCAGCTCACCACCCTCCGGGACTAGTCTCTACGAGCAGTACTTC. This encodes CASSPPSGTSLYEQYF.

This rearrangement joins TRBV19 to TRBJ1-6, with TRBD1 matching over 10 bases. Trimming removed 6 bases from V and 2 bases from J; junction bases left unmatched: 7. This CDR3 has 17 amino acids. Germline-derived CDR1 and CDR2 are LNHDA and SQIVND (reference sequence). The CDR3 DNA reads as TGTGCCAGTAGCCGGGTGGACAGGGGGGCCTATAATTCACCCCTCCACTTT. Translated: CASSRVDRGAYNSPLHF.

V usage is TRBV2 and J usage is TRBJ2-1; TRBD2 matches 8 bases. CDR3 size: 13 residues. V dropped 7 bases and J dropped 6; count of bases not matched to a gene: 5. Germline V gene lookup returns CDR1 SNHLY and CDR2 FYNNEI. The CDR3 loop reads CASMSGGRNEQFF. The CDR3 DNA sequence: TGTGCCAGCATGAGCGGGGGACGCAATGAGCAGTTCTTC.

The chain has TRBV6-5 and TRBJ2-1; D might be TRBD2 (5 bases). Germline CDR1 MNHEY, CDR2 SVGAGI. V was cut by 2 bases and J by 0 bases, with 8 bases left in between. The CDR3 has 15 amino acids. CDR3 residues: CASSYNRGSYNEQFF. In nucleotides, the CDR3 is TGTGCCAGCAGTTACAACCGGGGCTCCTACAATGAGCAGTTCTTC.

The CDR3 here is CASSSWLLAGADTQYF. CDR3 nucleotides: TGTGCCAGCAGTTCCTGGCTCTTAGCGGGGGCAGATACGCAGTATTTT. The chain combines TRBV28 with TRBJ2-3; 9 bases fit TRBD2. CDR1 and CDR2 from the germline V gene are MDHEN and SYDVKM. The junction had 9 bases not matched to a gene; V was cut back by 4 bases and J by 4 bases. There are 16 residues in the CDR3.

V gene TRBV7-9 combines with J gene TRBJ2-7, with TRBD2 identical over 8 bases. V trimming: 7 bases; J trimming: 7 bases; junction bases outside the gene matches: 18. CDR3 size: 16 residues. In germline, CDR1 is SEHNR, CDR2 FQNEAQ (reference sequence). The CDR3 loop reads CASTRGGARGGGEQYF. The CDR3 bases are TGTGCCAGCACCCGAGGAGGGGCCCGGGGGGGAGGAGAGCAGTACTTC.

The chain uses TRBV20-1 and TRBJ2-7, with TRBD2 as a possible D gene (5 bases). CDR3 size: 13 residues. Germline assignment: CDR1 DFQATT and CDR2 SNEGSKA (reference sequence). The germline V and J ends were trimmed by 3 bases and 4 bases, with 13 bases remaining between them. The CDR3 DNA reads TGCAGTGCTAGTAGAGGGTCTGGTTACGAGCAGTACTTC. The encoded protein is CSASRGSGYEQYF.

The J gene is TRBJ1-1, the V gene TRBV6-5; 7 nucleotides align to TRBD1. Losses at the gene ends were 6 bases for V and 5 bases for J; bases not matched to a gene: 9. The CDR3 has 14 residues. CDR1 and CDR2 from the germline V gene are MNHEY and SVGAGI. CDR3 DNA sequence: TGTGCCAGCAGGAGACAGGGAGGATGGACTGAAGCTTTCTTT. It translates to CASRRQGGWTEAFF.

This chain uses TRBV12-5 with TRBJ2-3; 11 nucleotides agree with TRBD2. The CDR3 runs 16 residues. Trimming took 6 bases from V and 2 from J; bases not matched to a gene: 7. From germline, CDR1 is LGHNT and CDR2 FRNRAP. This CDR3 is CASGSGTSGNTDTQYF. As DNA, the CDR3 is TGTGCTAGTGGATCCGGGACTAGCGGTAACACAGATACGCAGTATTTT.

The V gene is TRBV15, the J gene TRBJ1-5, with 8 nucleotides matching TRBD1. Trimming removed 0 bases from V and 3 bases from J; junction bases left unmatched: 13. This CDR3 comprises 19 residues. Germline V gene lookup returns CDR1 LNHNV and CDR2 YYDKDF (reference sequence). The chain's CDR3 is CATSRDTGQVVFVNQPQHF. In nucleotides, the CDR3 is TGTGCCACCAGCAGAGATACGGGACAGGTCGTGTTTGTCAATCAGCCCCAGCATTTT.

This clone has a handful of counts. The chain links TRBV6-1 to TRBJ2-2, with TRBD2 matching 8 bases. Germline V gene data show CDR1 as MNHNS and CDR2 as SASEGT. This CDR3 has 16 residues. The V segment lost 0 bases and the J segment 4 bases; nucleotides outside the gene matches: 4. CDR3 in DNA: TGTGCCAGCAGTGAAGCAGCGGGGGTGACCACCGGGGAGCTGTTTTTT. This codes for CASSEAAGVTTGELFF.

As regards this clone: At one boundary the junction diverges from the germline segment, which might be a read error. The CDR3: CASSDSGGTTNTQYF. DNA of the CDR3: TGTGCCAGCAGTGACTCTGGGGGGACCACAAATACGCAGTATTTT. The gene calls are TRBV6-4 and TRBJ2-3; TRBD2 is a possible D gene (6 bases). The CDR3 length is 15 residues. Germline CDR1 is MRHNA and CDR2 is SNTAGT.

Here the CDR3 DNA reads TGCAGCGTTGGTAGGGGCGATGAGCAGTTCTTC. The encoded protein is CSVGRGDEQFF. The chain has TRBV29-1 and TRBJ2-1; TRBD1 is a possible D gene (5 bases). This CDR3 contains 11 residues. From germline, CDR1 is SQVTM and CDR2 ANQGSEA. The ends were cut back, 4 bases at V and 8 bases at J, with 9 bases in the middle.

The V gene is TRBV7-6, the J gene TRBJ2-5; 12 bases align to TRBD2. The CDR3 contains 15 residues. CDR1 and CDR2 from the germline V gene are SGHVS and FNYEAQ. The J segment lost 7 bases and the V segment lost 3 bases, leaving 6 bases of the junction unmatched. This CDR3 reads CASSLGLAGEGTQYF. CDR3 coding DNA: TGTGCCAGCAGCTTGGGACTAGCGGGCGAAGGGACCCAGTACTTC. Combining the CDR3 with reference TRBV7-6 and TRBJ2-5 gives the whole variable domain GAGVSQSPRYKVTKRGQDVALRCDPISGHVSLYWYRQALGQGPEFLTYFNYEAQQDKSGLPNDRFSAERPEGSISTLTIQRTEQRDSAMYRCASSLGLAGEGTQYFGPGTRLLVL.

This sequence joins TRBV9 and TRBJ1-3, with D tentatively TRBD1 (6 bases). The germline V gene has CDR1 SGDLS and CDR2 YYNGEE. The ends were cut back, 3 bases at V and 4 bases at J, with 23 bases in the middle. CDR3 length: 18 amino acids. For the CDR3, the DNA is TGTGCCAGCAGCGCCGGAGGGGGAGGGCGCGGCGCCGGAAACACCATATATTTT. This sequence encodes CASSAGGGGRGAGNTIYF.

This rearrangement joins TRBV5-1 to TRBJ1-1; 11 bases map to TRBD1. This CDR3 comprises 17 residues. Germline trimming cut 2 bases from V and 7 bases from J; bases unmatched to any gene: 13. Per the germline V gene, CDR1 is SGHRS and CDR2 is YFSETQ. The CDR3 spells CASSFHGQGARSIEAFF. CDR3 coding DNA: TGCGCCAGCAGCTTCCACGGACAGGGGGCACGGTCGATTGAAGCTTTCTTT.

The chain has TRBV7-3 and TRBJ2-7; 8 bases match TRBD2. The junction had 14 bases not matched to a gene; V was cut back by 4 bases and J by 6 bases. This CDR3 has 16 amino acids. CDR1 is SGHTA and CDR2 is FQGTGA in the germline V gene. The CDR3 protein is CASSSIAGLRDGEQYF. CDR3 nucleotides: TGTGCCAGCAGCTCCATAGCGGGGTTGAGGGATGGCGAGCAGTACTTC. Together with reference TRBV7-3 and TRBJ2-7, the CDR3 gives the full variable domain: GAGVSQTPSNKVTEKGKYVELRCDPISGHTALYWYRQSLGQGPEFLIYFQGTGAADDSGLPNDRFFAVRPEGSVSTLKIQRTERGDSAVYLCASSSIAGLRDGEQYFGPGTRLTVT.